Below are 5 T cell receptor beta chains sequenced from a single sample in a study of T cells expressing NK-cell markers. TCRdb re-called the 5' RACE reads and shows each CDR3 protein once, DNA omitted. This table lists 300,000 to 450,000 distinct CDR3 sequences. The sequencing sample was made of blood T cells: a sorted CD56 or NKG2C T cell subset, CD4+ or CD8+ T cells, or bulk PBMC T cells (not recorded which). Receptors were obtained from a man aged 18 to 69 in good health.

V gene TRBV12-3 or TRBV12-4 combines with J gene TRBJ2-1; TCRdb's D call, TRBD2, is unchecked because there is no DNA. This CDR3 has 15 residues. The CDR3 sequence: CASSLGLAWYNEQFF.

The chain recombines TRBV27 with TRBJ2-7; TCRdb reports TRBD1, a call that lacks DNA to check it against. Germline V lookup: CDR1 MNHEY, CDR2 SMNVEV (reference sequence). The CDR3 loop spans 15 amino acids. CDR3 in amino acids: CASSSIGQGAHEQYF.

The chain combines TRBV14 with TRBJ1-6. The germline gives CDR1 SGHDN, CDR2 FVKESK. This CDR3 comprises 16 residues. This CDR3 is CASRANRGSYNSPLHF.

The V call is TRBV7-2, the J call TRBJ2-3; TCRdb picks TRBD2, but there is no DNA to check that call. Germline CDR1 reads SGHTA; CDR2 reads FQGNSA. The CDR3 extends over 16 amino acids. The CDR3 reads CASSLGTSGGSGTQYF.

The chain joins TRBV18 to TRBJ1-5. The CDR3 has 13 residues. CDR1 and CDR2 (germline): KGHSH, LQKENI. The CDR3 here is CASSEQGSEPQHF.